What follows is one T cell receptor (beta chain) and its context. Its antigen is as yet unknown. Distinct nucleotide sequences in the sample also encode this CDR3. This sample was included in a study of cytomegalovirus exposure and HLA in healthy donors. General observations from the study: For most TCR beta V segments, an earlier analysis put the productive rate at about 87% or about 30% of the time.

The J segment lost 0 bases and the V segment lost 5 bases, leaving 3 bases of the junction unmatched. This CDR3 contains 15 residues. Germline CDR1 and CDR2: SGHTA and FQGNSA. PCR used 60 Vbeta primers and 13 Jbeta primers. Only in-frame clones appear in the TCRdb table, and some are missing; sequencing was by immunoSEQ multiplex PCR. The top ten hold around 3.6% of the sample, which has about 130,000 clones, 80% seen once. Input material: PBMCs. The origin of this receptor is a woman between 35 and 50 years old in good health and CMV-seronegative. The chain carries TRBV7-2 and TRBJ2-2; TRBD2 agrees at 7 bases. CDR3 in DNA: TGTGCCAGCAGCCCAGGACTAGCGAACACCGGGGAGCTGTTTTTT. It yields the protein CASSPGLANTGELFF.